The present TCR beta chain was sequenced within a study of OX40 agonist ivuxolimab in advanced cancers. Whole-study context: The patients' treatment was ivuxolimab, an agonistic anti-OX40 (CD134) antibody.

J gave up 1 base and V 5 bases, and 3 bases lay outside the gene matches. This CDR3 is 15 amino acids long. Germline-derived CDR1 and CDR2 are MGHRA and YSYEKL. Autoimmune disease history or systemic immunosuppression led to patients being barred. The study, taken as a whole, reports: It was also the case that some nonresponders had low normalized T-cell clonal expansion. With doses of 0.1 to 3.0 mg/kg, CD4+ and CD8+ blood T cells had undergone clonal expansion by week 6.

Of note for this clone: The antigen remains undetermined.

Sequenced by immunoSEQ multiplex PCR; TCRdb stores in-frame clones only, minus some. Of 60,000 or so clones listed, roughly 88% are singletons. The V call is TRBV4-1, the J call TRBJ2-3; 10 bases match TRBD2. This TCR was recovered from an adult with an advanced solid tumor such as melanoma, head and neck, liver or kidney cancer. The sample in question was CD4+ or CD8+ T cells sorted from blood, obtained in a trial of the OX40 agonist ivuxolimab. The DNA of the CDR3 is TGCGCCAGCAGCTCAGGACTAGCGGGCACAGATACGCAGTATTTT. Its protein product is CASSSGLAGTDTQYF.